This entry concerns a single T cell receptor beta chain. The data were taken from a study of blood T cell repertoires in COVID-19. The CDR3 length is 15 residues. Sequencing was performed with immunoSEQ multiplex PCR; in TCRdb, only in-frame clones are kept and a portion is missing. The repertoire consists of approximately 260,000 clones, with about 93% occurring once and the leading ten covering 1.9%. The chain couples TRBV21-1 to TRBJ2-3; whether TRBD1, the table's D call, matches the DNA was not checked. TRBV21-1 has pseudogene status. The sequenced material came from PBMCs or T cells enriched from blood (not recorded which). The sequence came from a young woman who had recovered from COVID-19. This chain's CDR3 is CASGTGELSTDTQYF. CDR3 in DNA: TGTGCCAGCGGGACAGGGGAACTGAGCACAGATACGCAGTATTTT.